This T cell receptor beta chain derives from a study of graft-versus-host responses after intestinal transplantation. As for the study in general: Each transplant was multivisceral, liver-intestinal, or isolated intestinal. Uniformly, recipients were administered anti-thymocyte globulin induction with subsequent tacrolimus and steroids for roughly three years.

J gave up 1 base and V 6 bases, and 4 bases lay outside the gene matches. CDR1 and CDR2 from the germline V gene are WNHNN and SYGVQD (reference sequence). This CDR3 has 14 residues. Produced via immunoSEQ multiplex PCR; TCRdb's table is partial and in-frame only. The sample consists of about 92,000 clones, around 86% of them appearing once. Regarding the study as a whole: Marrow from the recipient contained GvH clones, some of which had appeared first in ileum or blood.

A note on this clone: As yet, its antigen is unknown.

The chain couples TRBV10-1 to TRBJ2-7; 9 bases agree with TRBD1. The sample was unstimulated CD8+ T cells sorted from spleen or lymph node cells, taken before intestinal transplant. The source of this sequence is a human donor who received an intestinal transplant. The CDR3 loop is CASSAGTGSYEQYF. Written as DNA, the CDR3 is TGCGCCAGCAGCGCCGGGACAGGGTCCTACGAGCAGTACTTC.